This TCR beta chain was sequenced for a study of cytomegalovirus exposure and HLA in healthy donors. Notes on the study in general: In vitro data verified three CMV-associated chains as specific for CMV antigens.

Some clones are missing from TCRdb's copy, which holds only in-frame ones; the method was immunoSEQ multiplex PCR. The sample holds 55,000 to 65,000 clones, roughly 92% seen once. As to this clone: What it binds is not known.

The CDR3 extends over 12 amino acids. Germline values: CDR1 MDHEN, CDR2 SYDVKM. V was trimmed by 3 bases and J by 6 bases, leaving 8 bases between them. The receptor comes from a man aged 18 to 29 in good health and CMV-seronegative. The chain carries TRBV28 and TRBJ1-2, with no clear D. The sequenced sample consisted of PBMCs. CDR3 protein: CASSFSVDGYTF. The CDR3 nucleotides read TGTGCCAGCAGTTTTTCAGTGGATGGCTACACCTTC.